This T cell receptor beta chain stems from a study of cytomegalovirus exposure and HLA in healthy donors. The PCR made use of 60 Vbeta and 13 Jbeta primers. The method was immunoSEQ multiplex PCR; TCRdb's version includes in-frame clones alone and lacks a portion of them. The table lists some 70,000 clones, approximately 78% of them singletons. Of note for this clone: The antigen remains unidentified.

Study results and caveats: Most TCR sequences were uncommon, yet certain public TCRs appeared in many donors. Reportedly, fewer N-insertions than the approximately 610-donor mean appeared in an Asian-associated ancestry cluster in a later analysis. Earlier analysis yielded a pattern in which most TCR beta V segments were productive about 87% or about 30% of the time.

The CDR3 has 11 amino acids. Per germline, CDR1 DFQATT and CDR2 SNEGSKA (reference sequence). Trimming left V 3 bases short and J 4 bases short, with 4 bases between. The sequencing input was PBMCs. The V and J genes are TRBV20-1 and TRBJ1-5; unclear D gene. The clonotype comes from a human donor in good health. The CDR3 sequence: CSARQNQPQHF. The CDR3 DNA follows: TGCAGTGCTAGGCAGAATCAGCCCCAGCATTTT.